This T cell receptor beta chain was identified in a study of radiation and T cells in renal cell carcinoma. Overall study context: Nephrectomy followed 15 Gy stereotactic body radiation by 4 weeks.

Sample time point: baseline pretreatment blood. Noted treatment: 15 Gy SBRT to primary tumor, nephrectomy 4 weeks later. Blood was sampled at baseline, 2 weeks and 4 weeks after SBRT. Some clones are missing from TCRdb's copy, which holds only in-frame ones; the method was immunoSEQ multiplex PCR. The repertoire consists of 90,000 to 95,000 clones, with about 79% occurring once and the leading ten covering 5% to 6.5%. Germline CDR1 and CDR2: SGDLS and YYNGEE. Trimming stripped 1 base from V and 0 bases from J, with 16 bases between. This CDR3 has 17 amino acids. The chain joins TRBV9 to TRBJ1-2; D is unresolved. This TCR came from a man aged 55 to 70 with renal cell carcinoma. Source: blood, taken from a patient whose treatment included radiotherapy and nephrectomy. The CDR3 here is CASSVYPLDTTNYGYTF. The CDR3 nucleotides read TGTGCCAGCAGCGTATATCCCCTTGACACGACTAACTATGGCTACACCTTC.